The rows below give T cell receptor beta chains drawn from one sample of a study of CD8+CD57+ T cells in acquired aplastic anemia. Using its own MiXCR run on the reads, TCRdb lists one record per CDR3 protein. The sample includes hundreds of thousands of distinct CDR3 sequences, about 80% of them seen just once. The specimen was sorted CD4+, CD8+, or CD8+CD57+ T cells (not recorded which) from PBMCs. Receptors originate from a human donor with aplastic anemia. Each CDR3 is given with its conserved first and last residue. Each record gives: CDR3 protein, CDR3 DNA, clone size, V gene, CDR3 length, D gene, J gene. D genes are given only for firm matches. Expanded clones get a size class; other rows say once, few or many, or leave the size out.

CDR3aa: CSASMTDSGEQYF
CDR3nt: TGCAGTGCTAGCATGACTGATTCGGGCGAGCAGTACTTC
abundance: -
v_gene: TRBV20-1
len: 13
d_gene: -
j_gene: TRBJ2-7

CDR3aa: CASSQATNERHF
CDR3nt: TGTGCCAGCAGCCAGGCAACCAATGAGCGGCACTTC
abundance: -
v_gene: TRBV27
len: 12
d_gene: -
j_gene: TRBJ2-1

CDR3aa: CASKEGGNYQPQHF
CDR3nt: TGTGCCAGCAAGGAGGGTGGGAATTATCAGCCCCAGCATTTT
abundance: -
v_gene: TRBV6-1
len: 14
d_gene: -
j_gene: TRBJ1-5

CDR3aa: CATASKSGLAYNEQFF
CDR3nt: TGTGCCACCGCTTCGAAATCCGGACTAGCTTACAATGAGCAGTTCTTC
abundance: -
v_gene: TRBV15
len: 16
d_gene: TRBD2
j_gene: TRBJ2-1

CDR3aa: CASSDADSHQQQLF
CDR3nt: TGTGCCAGCAGTGACGCAGATAGCCATCAGCAGCAGCTCTTT
abundance: -
v_gene: TRBV2
len: 14
d_gene: -
j_gene: TRBJ1-5

CDR3aa: CASGLGGTDKTYF
CDR3nt: TGTGCCAGCGGGTTAGGGGGCACAGATAAGACGTATTTT
abundance: -
v_gene: TRBV7-8
len: 13
d_gene: TRBD1
j_gene: TRBJ2-3

CDR3aa: CSVSGTGGSGGTF
CDR3nt: TGCAGCGTGTCCGGGACAGGGGGCTCCGGTGGCACCTTC
abundance: -
v_gene: TRBV29-1
len: 13
d_gene: TRBD1
j_gene: TRBJ1-2

CDR3aa: CATETAGARGQPQHF
CDR3nt: TGTGCCACCGAGACCGCAGGGGCGCGTGGTCAGCCCCAGCATTTT
abundance: once
v_gene: TRBV19
len: 15
d_gene: -
j_gene: TRBJ1-5

CDR3aa: CASSFDRGEATHHQFF
CDR3nt: TGTGCCAGCAGCTTTGACAGGGGCGAGGCAACCCATCACCAGTTCTTC
abundance: -
v_gene: TRBV7-9
len: 16
d_gene: TRBD1
j_gene: TRBJ2-1

CDR3aa: CAISDRGRGNEKLFF
CDR3nt: TGTGCCATCAGTGATAGGGGACGGGGTAATGAAAAACTGTTTTTT
abundance: -
v_gene: TRBV10-3
len: 15
d_gene: -
j_gene: TRBJ1-4

CDR3aa: CASSYVKGDYEQYF
CDR3nt: TGTGCCAGCAGCTACGTGAAGGGTGACTACGAGCAGTACTTC
abundance: -
v_gene: TRBV9
len: 14
d_gene: -
j_gene: TRBJ2-7

CDR3aa: CASSKLQGGGYTF
CDR3nt: TGTGCCAGCAGCAAACTACAGGGGGGTGGCTACACCTTC
abundance: -
v_gene: TRBV7-9
len: 13
d_gene: TRBD1
j_gene: TRBJ1-2

CDR3aa: CASSQARGTYEQYF
CDR3nt: TGTGCCAGCAGCCAGGCGAGGGGGACCTACGAGCAGTACTTC
abundance: few
v_gene: TRBV5-6
len: 14
d_gene: -
j_gene: TRBJ2-7

CDR3aa: CASSLERDGRETQYF
CDR3nt: TGTGCCAGCAGCTTGGAGAGGGACGGGCGAGAGACCCAGTACTTC
abundance: -
v_gene: TRBV5-6
len: 15
d_gene: -
j_gene: TRBJ2-5

CDR3aa: CASSLAGDNSTHHF
CDR3nt: TGTGCCAGCAGCTTAGCGGGAGATAATTCAACCCACCACTTT
abundance: -
v_gene: TRBV7-9
len: 14
d_gene: -
j_gene: TRBJ2-3

CDR3aa: CASSLARGAYTEQFF
CDR3nt: TGTGCCAGTAGTTTAGCTAGAGGTGCCTATACTGAGCAGTTCTTC
abundance: -
v_gene: TRBV7-8
len: 15
d_gene: -
j_gene: TRBJ2-1

CDR3aa: CASSNQANAVQFF
CDR3nt: TGTGCCAGCTCAAATCAGGCCAACGCCGTTCAGTTCTTC
abundance: -
v_gene: TRBV7-3
len: 13
d_gene: -
j_gene: TRBJ2-1

CDR3aa: CASSVEWGGYTF
CDR3nt: TGTGCCAGCAGCGTAGAATGGGGTGGCTACACCTTC
abundance: -
v_gene: TRBV9
len: 12
d_gene: -
j_gene: TRBJ1-2

CDR3aa: CASSLDLNEQYF
CDR3nt: TGTGCCAGCAGCTTAGATCTGAACGAGCAGTACTTC
abundance: -
v_gene: TRBV5-5
len: 12
d_gene: -
j_gene: TRBJ2-7

CDR3aa: CASSQDWYHEQYF
CDR3nt: TGCGCCAGCAGCCAAGATTGGTACCACGAGCAGTACTTC
abundance: once
v_gene: TRBV13
len: 13
d_gene: -
j_gene: TRBJ2-7

CDR3aa: CASSDGSDTQYFF
CDR3nt: -
abundance: many
v_gene: TRBV9
len: 13
d_gene: -
j_gene: TRBJ2-3

CDR3aa: CASSLDWSGGTQYF
CDR3nt: TGTGCCAGCAGCTTAGACTGGAGTGGAGGGACCCAGTACTTC
abundance: -
v_gene: TRBV7-8
len: 14
d_gene: -
j_gene: TRBJ2-5

CDR3aa: CASSHEGQEYGYTF
CDR3nt: TGTGCCAGCAGCCACGAGGGACAGGAATATGGCTACACCTTC
abundance: -
v_gene: TRBV7-2
len: 14
d_gene: TRBD1
j_gene: TRBJ1-2

CDR3aa: CASGVAGDTDTYYF
CDR3nt: TGTGCCAGCGGAGTAGCGGGAGACACCGATACCTACTATTTT
abundance: -
v_gene: TRBV9
len: 14
d_gene: TRBD2
j_gene: TRBJ2-3

CDR3aa: CASSPRTGLKTQYF
CDR3nt: TGTGCCAGCAGCCCTCGGACAGGGTTAAAGACCCAGTACTTC
abundance: -
v_gene: TRBV7-7
len: 14
d_gene: TRBD1
j_gene: TRBJ2-5

CDR3aa: CASRLGHPISEQFF
CDR3nt: TGTGCCAGCAGGTTAGGGCACCCCATAAGTGAGCAGTTCTTC
abundance: -
v_gene: TRBV7-8
len: 14
d_gene: -
j_gene: TRBJ2-1

CDR3aa: CASSIAGVSDTQYF
CDR3nt: TGTGCCAGCAGCATAGCGGGGGTATCAGATACGCAGTATTTT
abundance: -
v_gene: TRBV5-6
len: 14
d_gene: TRBD2
j_gene: TRBJ2-3

CDR3aa: CASSFDLDGKAVASF
CDR3nt: TGTGCCAGCAGCTTTGATCTAGACGGGAAAGCTGTAGCTTCCTTT
abundance: -
v_gene: TRBV7-8
len: 15
d_gene: -
j_gene: TRBJ1-1

CDR3aa: CASSLAGDADTQDYTF
CDR3nt: TGTGCCAGCAGCTTGGCGGGGGACGCCGATACGCAGGATTACACCTTC
abundance: -
v_gene: TRBV7-8
len: 16
d_gene: -
j_gene: TRBJ1-2

CDR3aa: CASSFAPSYEQYF
CDR3nt: TGTGCCAGCAGCTTCGCCCCATCCTACGAGCAGTACTTC
abundance: -
v_gene: TRBV7-2
len: 13
d_gene: -
j_gene: TRBJ2-7

CDR3aa: CASSPLPGPSSYEQYF
CDR3nt: TGTGCCAGCAGCCCCCTACCGGGGCCGAGCTCCTACGAGCAGTACTTC
abundance: -
v_gene: TRBV5-8
len: 16
d_gene: -
j_gene: TRBJ2-7

CDR3aa: CTSRRGTSGVKTDTQYF
CDR3nt: TGTACCAGCCGAAGGGGGACTAGCGGGGTAAAGACAGATACGCAGTATTTT
abundance: -
v_gene: TRBV25-1
len: 17
d_gene: TRBD2
j_gene: TRBJ2-3

CDR3aa: CAISGGEKLFF
CDR3nt: TGTGCCATCAGTGGGGGCGAAAAACTGTTTTTT
abundance: -
v_gene: TRBV10-3
len: 11
d_gene: -
j_gene: TRBJ1-4

CDR3aa: CASSVGVDLTAVQYF
CDR3nt: TGTGCCAGCAGCGTAGGAGTGGACTTGACAGCCGTGCAGTACTTC
abundance: once
v_gene: TRBV7-8
len: 15
d_gene: -
j_gene: TRBJ2-7

CDR3aa: CASSLGGGTEQLYF
CDR3nt: TGTGCCAGCAGCTTAGGGGGAGGGACTGAGCAGTTGTATTTT
abundance: -
v_gene: TRBV7-9
len: 14
d_gene: TRBD2
j_gene: TRBJ2-3

CDR3aa: CASSIHSGAYNDELFF
CDR3nt: TGTGCCAGTAGTATACATAGCGGCGCCTACAACGATGAGCTCTTCTTC
abundance: -
v_gene: TRBV19
len: 16
d_gene: -
j_gene: TRBJ2-1

CDR3aa: CSASSSRLNTEAFF
CDR3nt: TGCAGTGCCAGTAGTAGTCGACTGAACACTGAAGCTTTCTTT
abundance: -
v_gene: TRBV20-1
len: 14
d_gene: -
j_gene: TRBJ1-1

CDR3aa: CASSPGTGGAYGYTF
CDR3nt: TGTGCCAGCAGCCCTGGGACAGGGGGCGCGTATGGCTACACCTTC
abundance: -
v_gene: TRBV7-6
len: 15
d_gene: TRBD1
j_gene: TRBJ1-2

CDR3aa: CASRTTSGASDTQYF
CDR3nt: TGTGCCAGCAGGACGACTAGCGGGGCGTCAGATACGCAGTATTTT
abundance: -
v_gene: TRBV7-3
len: 15
d_gene: TRBD2
j_gene: TRBJ2-3

CDR3aa: CASSMEQSGGSDEQFF
CDR3nt: TGTGCCAGCAGCATGGAACAGAGCGGGGGGAGCGATGAGCAGTTCTTC
abundance: -
v_gene: TRBV5-4
len: 16
d_gene: TRBD2
j_gene: TRBJ2-1

CDR3aa: CASSFTVRGEQYF
CDR3nt: TGTGCCAGCAGCTTCACAGTTCGTGGCGAGCAGTACTTC
abundance: -
v_gene: TRBV7-7
len: 13
d_gene: -
j_gene: TRBJ2-7

CDR3aa: CASSLAFYEHYVETF
CDR3nt: TGTGCCAGCAGCTTAGCCTTCTACGAGCACTACGTCGAGACCTTC
abundance: -
v_gene: TRBV7-9
len: 15
d_gene: -
j_gene: TRBJ1-2

CDR3aa: CASSQDGFRRQPQHF
CDR3nt: TGCGCCAGCAGTCAAGATGGATTCCGACGGCAGCCCCAGCATTTT
abundance: -
v_gene: TRBV7-8
len: 15
d_gene: -
j_gene: TRBJ1-5

CDR3aa: CASSLTGDHHEQYF
CDR3nt: TGCGCCAGCAGCTTGACAGGGGATCACCACGAGCAGTACTTC
abundance: few
v_gene: TRBV5-1
len: 14
d_gene: TRBD1
j_gene: TRBJ2-7

CDR3aa: CASSSTTGSEAFFYTF
CDR3nt: TGTGCCAGCAGCTCCACTACAGGGAGTGAAGCTTTCTTTTACACCTTC
abundance: -
v_gene: TRBV7-6
len: 16
d_gene: -
j_gene: TRBJ1-2

CDR3aa: CASSLTSGGKRDEQFF
CDR3nt: TGTGCCAGTAGCCTGACTAGCGGGGGGAAAAGGGATGAGCAGTTCTTC
abundance: -
v_gene: TRBV19
len: 16
d_gene: TRBD2
j_gene: TRBJ2-1

CDR3aa: CAGRTRDGTSGGEAFF
CDR3nt: TGCGCCGGCCGAACCCGGGACGGAACCTCGGGGGGTGAAGCTTTCTTT
abundance: -
v_gene: TRBV4-3
len: 16
d_gene: -
j_gene: TRBJ1-1

CDR3aa: CASSEGPDTQYFF
CDR3nt: TGTGCCAGCAGCGAAGGCCCAGATACGCAGTATTTTTTC
abundance: -
v_gene: TRBV9
len: 13
d_gene: -
j_gene: TRBJ1-2

CDR3aa: CASSTRGGLVYGYTF
CDR3nt: TGTGCCAGCAGCACGAGGGGCGGGCTCGTATATGGCTACACCTTC
abundance: -
v_gene: TRBV2
len: 15
d_gene: -
j_gene: TRBJ1-2

CDR3aa: CASSFAGGQPQHF
CDR3nt: TGTGCCAGCAGCTTTGCAGGAGGTCAGCCCCAGCATTTT
abundance: -
v_gene: TRBV7-9
len: 13
d_gene: -
j_gene: TRBJ1-5